The clone carrying this T cell receptor beta chain was observed at least ten times. Its antigen is still unknown. The data stem from a study of early T cells in non-severe SARS-CoV-2 infection. Overall study results and limits: Comparison of clonotypes with VDJdb favored anti-spike CD8 responses while missing private and CD4 specificities.

MiXCR, applied by TCRdb to the 5' RACE reads, yields one record per CDR3 protein. Altogether about 83,000 distinct CDR3 sequences are present, 10% being singletons, with the ten largest covering around 8%. V lost 4 bases and J lost 1, with 5 bases in between. Germline values: CDR1 SNHLY, CDR2 FYNNEI. This CDR3 region has 13 residues. The sequence came from an adult who was a healthcare worker with PCR-confirmed SARS-CoV-2 infection or an uninfected control (not recorded which). Specimen: whole blood, collected at baseline. V gene TRBV2 combines with J gene TRBJ1-5, with no clear D. The chain's CDR3 is CASSGWSNQPQHF. The CDR3, as DNA: TGTGCCAGCAGTGGGTGGAGCAATCAGCCCCAGCATTTT. The variable domain in full, with the rest retrieved from reference TRBV2 and TRBJ1-5, is EPEVTQTPSHQVTQMGQEVILRCVPISNHLYFYWYRQILGQKVEFLVSFYNNEISEKSEIFDDQFSVERPDGSNFTLKIRSTKLEDSAMYFCASSGWSNQPQHFGDGTRLSIL.